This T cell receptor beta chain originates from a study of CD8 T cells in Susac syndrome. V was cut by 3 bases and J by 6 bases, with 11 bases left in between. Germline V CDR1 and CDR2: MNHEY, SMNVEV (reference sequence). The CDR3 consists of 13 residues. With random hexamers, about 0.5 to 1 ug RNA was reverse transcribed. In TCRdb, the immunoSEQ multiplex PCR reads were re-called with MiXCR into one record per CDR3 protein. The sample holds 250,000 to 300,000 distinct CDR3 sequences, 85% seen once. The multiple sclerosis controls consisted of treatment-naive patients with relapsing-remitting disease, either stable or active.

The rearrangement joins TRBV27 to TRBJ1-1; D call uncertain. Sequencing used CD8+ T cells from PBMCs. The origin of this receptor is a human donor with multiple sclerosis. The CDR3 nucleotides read TGTGCCAGCAGTTTTTGGCTTGGGGCTGAAGCTTTCTTT. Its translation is CASSFWLGAEAFF.